These 21 T cell receptor beta chains were sequenced from one sample in a study of CD8 T cells in ankylosing spondylitis (dated by TCRdb to 2016 to 2017). Library preparation used 5' RACE. TCRdb records Illumina HiSeq 2500 as the sequencer. In TCRdb, the public reads were trimmed at Q25 with fastp and aligned with MiXCR, with productive beta chains retained. Each record represents a unique CDR3 protein, reported with the most common genes and DNA among its rows. Within this sample are some 220,000 distinct CDR3 sequences, with more than 9% of them counted one time only. Of the sample, 2.6% falls within the top ten clones. The sequenced material came from blood, either unsorted or a sorted T cell fraction (not recorded which). The receptors were gathered from a male donor with ankylosing spondylitis or in good health (not recorded which).

This clonotype was seen a handful of times. The gene calls are TRBV18 and TRBJ2-5; TRBD1 matches at 7 bases. The CDR3 is 18 amino acids. Per the germline V gene, CDR1 is KGHSH and CDR2 is LQKENI. V gave up 2 bases and J gave up 5 bases; unmatched junction bases: 17. CDR3 nucleotides: TGTGCCAGCTCACCAATACCGCTCGGGCCGACGACAGGGGAGACCCAGTACTTC. Protein product: CASSPIPLGPTTGETQYF.

This clonotype has at least ten counts. The genes are TRBV5-1 and TRBJ1-1; TRBD1 matches at 7 bases. This CDR3 is 15 amino acids long. V trimming: 4 bases; J trimming: 2 bases; junction bases outside the gene matches: 8. Germline V gene sequence: CDR1 SGHRS, CDR2 YFSETQ. The CDR3 bases are TGCGCCAGCAGCCTTTTAGGACAGGTTAACACTGAAGCTTTCTTT. Amino acid sequence: CASSLLGQVNTEAFF.

This clonotype has only one observation. This chain's CDR3 is CASSGGGHLNTEAFF. CDR3 bases: TGCGCCAGCAGCGGGGGGGGCCACTTGAACACTGAAGCTTTCTTT. The rearrangement links TRBV5-1 to TRBJ1-1; the D gene is possibly TRBD1 (6 bases). The CDR3 runs to 15 residues. Germline V gene sequence: CDR1 SGHRS, CDR2 YFSETQ. Trimming left V 4 bases short and J 0 bases short, with 13 bases between.

This sequence joins TRBV12-3 or TRBV12-4 and TRBJ2-2, with D tentatively TRBD1 or TRBD2 (5 bases each). V was pared by 8 bases and J by 3 bases, with 13 bases between. The CDR3 runs to 14 residues. In nucleotides, the CDR3 is TGTGCCAGCGGGGCGGGTGACCACACCGGGGAGCTGTTTTTT. This translates into CASGAGDHTGELFF.

DNA of the CDR3: TGCGCCAGCAGTGAGGGTCACGGCGCCTGCGAGCAGTACTTC. This encodes CASSEGHGACEQYF. This rearrangement joins TRBV10-1 to TRBJ2-7, with D unclear. Deletions cut 2 bases from V and 6 bases from J, with 14 bases between. This CDR3 has 14 residues. Germline loops: CDR1 WNHNN, CDR2 SYGVQD (reference sequence).

This clonotype has ten or more counts. The rearrangement links TRBV6-4 to TRBJ2-3; 7 nucleotides align to TRBD1. Trimming cost V 2 bases and J 1 base; bases outside gene matches: 0. Germline V gene lookup returns CDR1 MRHNA and CDR2 SNTAGT. This CDR3 comprises 14 residues. CDR3 in DNA: TGTGCCAGCAGTGACACAGGGGGCACAGATACGCAGTATTTT. Its protein is CASSDTGGTDTQYF.

This clonotype was detected ten times or more. The rearrangement uses TRBV5-1 and TRBJ1-3; D unresolved. Germline lookup yields CDR1 SGHRS and CDR2 YFSETQ. The CDR3 has 15 residues. Trimming removed 4 bases from V and 0 bases from J, with 11 bases in between. CDR3: CASSPPADSGNTIYF. The CDR3 DNA is TGCGCCAGCAGCCCCCCCGCCGACTCTGGAAACACCATATATTTT.

This clonotype was seen repeatedly, ten times or more. V and J are TRBV5-1 and TRBJ1-6; TRBD1 matches 8 bases. Germline values: CDR1 SGHRS, CDR2 YFSETQ. V shed 4 bases and J 8 bases; nucleotides not matched to a gene: 5. The CDR3 extends over 14 amino acids. The CDR3 sequence is CASSLTGVDSPLHF. The CDR3 nucleotides are TGCGCCAGCAGCCTGACAGGGGTCGATTCACCCCTCCACTTT.

Regarding this clonotype: Given a much more abundant clone one base away, this may be a read error. The chain joins TRBV5-1 to TRBJ2-1, with 11 bases identical to TRBD1. Germline CDR1 reads SGHRS; CDR2 reads YFSETQ. The CDR3 length is 15 residues. The CDR3 region is CVSSIGTGGFNEQFF. The CDR3 bases are TGCGTCAGCAGCATCGGGACAGGGGGGTTCAATGAGCAGTTCTTC.

The table lists this clonotype with many counts. V is TRBV10-2 and J is TRBJ2-6; the match to TRBD1 covers 9 bases. The CDR3 consists of 17 residues. The V gene's germline CDR1 is WSHSY and CDR2 SAAADI. V gave up 0 bases and J gave up 1 base; unmatched junction bases: 1. CDR3 bases: TGCGCCAGCAGTGAGTCGACAGGGGGTTCTGGGGCCAACGTCCTGACTTTC. Translating gives CASSESTGGSGANVLTF.

This clonotype was detected many times. The J gene is TRBJ2-2, the V gene TRBV3-1; D not certain. Deletions cut 3 bases from V and 5 bases from J, with 4 bases between. The CDR3 sequence is 12 residues long. Germline values: CDR1 LGHDT, CDR2 YNNKEL (reference sequence). CDR3 protein: CASSQRTGELFF. The CDR3 DNA follows: TGTGCCAGCAGCCAGAGAACCGGGGAGCTGTTTTTT.

This chain joins TRBV19 and TRBJ1-2; 7 bases are shared with TRBD1. CDR3 size: 14 residues. J gave up 2 bases and V 3 bases, and 3 bases lay outside the gene matches. Germline V CDR1 and CDR2: LNHDA, SQIVND (reference sequence). The CDR3 bases are TGTGCCAGTAGTATGGGACAGCCAAACTATGGCTACACCTTC. Its translation is CASSMGQPNYGYTF.

As to this clonotype: A much more abundant neighbour one base away suggests this may be a read error. This rearrangement joins TRBV5-1 to TRBJ2-2, with D tentatively TRBD1 or TRBD2 (5 bases each). Germline V gene sequence: CDR1 SGHRS, CDR2 YFSETQ. The length of the CDR3 is 16 residues. V was clipped by 7 bases and J by 9 bases, with 25 bases between them. The CDR3, as DNA: TGCGCCAGCTACTCCTTAGGGACCACCCCTACAAGGGAGCTGTTTTTT. Translation gives CASYSLGTTPTRELFF.

The chain is built from TRBV7-2 and TRBJ1-1, with D possibly matching TRBD1 (6 bases). The CDR3 consists of 15 residues. Germline CDR1 is SGHTA and CDR2 is FQGNSA. Trimming stripped 4 bases from V and 0 bases from J, with 12 bases between. The CDR3 is CASSSRQVMNTEAFF. The CDR3 DNA is TGTGCCAGCAGCTCACGACAGGTCATGAACACTGAAGCTTTCTTT.

This clonotype was seen ten or more times. V usage is TRBV21-1 and J usage is TRBJ2-1; the D call TRBD2 from the table was never checked on the DNA. TRBV21-1 is a listed pseudogene. This CDR3 is built from 15 residues. The CDR3 spells CASSKVGTSGGRQFF. DNA of the CDR3: TGTGCCAGCAGCAAAGTGGGAACTAGCGGGGGGCGGCAGTTCTTC.

The chain employs TRBV7-2 and TRBJ1-2, with D possibly TRBD1 on 6 matching bases. The CDR3 length is 13 residues. V shed 9 bases and J shed 6 bases, with 17 bases lying between them. The germline CDR1 and CDR2 sequences are SGHTA and FQGNSA. The CDR3 DNA follows: TGTGCCAGTCAGGGTGGGGGGGCGAATGGCTACACCTTC. This gives the protein CASQGGGANGYTF.

This clonotype was seen ten or more times. The CDR3 region has the DNA TGCAGTGCTATAGGTACAGGGGGCCCTCAGCCCCAGCATTTT. Residues: CSAIGTGGPQPQHF. The chain couples TRBV20-1 to TRBJ1-5, with 9 positions matching TRBD1. CDR1 DFQATT and CDR2 SNEGSKA come from the germline V gene (reference sequence). The CDR3 is 14 residues long. V shed 4 bases and J 6 bases; nucleotides not matched to a gene: 7.

This clonotype was detected many times. This chain uses TRBV4-2 with TRBJ2-3; 9 bases align to TRBD2. Germline loops: CDR1 LGHNA, CDR2 YNFKEQ. The CDR3 has 15 amino acids. V lost 4 bases to trimming and J lost 2 bases; unmatched junction nucleotides: 4. CDR3 loop: CASSRVAGDTDTQYF. CDR3 sequence (DNA): TGTGCCAGCAGCCGGGTAGCGGGGGACACAGATACGCAGTATTTT.

The sample holds many counts of this clonotype. This chain links TRBV9 with TRBJ1-2; D gene uncertain. V dropped 2 bases and J dropped 4 bases, with 6 bases sitting between them. The length of the CDR3 is 12 residues. Germline V gives CDR1 SGDLS, CDR2 YYNGEE. CDR3 in amino acids: CASSVPLYGYTF. The CDR3 DNA reads TGTGCCAGCAGCGTTCCCCTCTATGGCTACACCTTC.

The genes are TRBV6-2 or TRBV6-3 and TRBJ2-6; D is undetermined. The germline V gene has CDR1 MNHEY and CDR2 SVGEGT. The CDR3 spans 15 residues. V lost 6 bases, J lost 0 bases, and 9 bases lay in between. The CDR3 DNA follows: TGTGCCAGCAGCCCCGATATCTCTGGGGCCAACGTCCTGACTTTC. Encoded protein: CASSPDISGANVLTF.

About this clonotype: This may be a read error, as it is one base from a much larger clone. The chain has TRBV5-5 and TRBJ2-1; D ambiguous. This CDR3 is built from 13 residues. Germline V gene lookup returns CDR1 SGHKS and CDR2 YYEKEE (reference sequence). In DNA, the CDR3 is TGTGCCAGCAGCTGGACGGCCTACAAGGAGCAGTTCTTC. This translates into CASSWTAYKEQFF.